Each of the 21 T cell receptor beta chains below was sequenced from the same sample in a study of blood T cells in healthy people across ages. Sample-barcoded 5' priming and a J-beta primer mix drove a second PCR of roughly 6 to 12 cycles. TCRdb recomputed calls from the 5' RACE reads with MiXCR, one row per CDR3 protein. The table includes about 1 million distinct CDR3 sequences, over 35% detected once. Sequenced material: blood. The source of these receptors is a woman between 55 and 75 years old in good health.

CDR3 in amino acids: CASSENRVTGELFF. The CDR3 nucleotides read TGTGCCAGCAGTGAAAACAGGGTGACCGGGGAGCTGTTTTTT. The genes are TRBV2 and TRBJ2-2, with a weak D call TRBD1 (6 bases). Trimming removed 2 bases from V and 5 bases from J, with 9 bases in between. Germline V lookup: CDR1 SNHLY, CDR2 FYNNEI. The CDR3 contains 14 residues.

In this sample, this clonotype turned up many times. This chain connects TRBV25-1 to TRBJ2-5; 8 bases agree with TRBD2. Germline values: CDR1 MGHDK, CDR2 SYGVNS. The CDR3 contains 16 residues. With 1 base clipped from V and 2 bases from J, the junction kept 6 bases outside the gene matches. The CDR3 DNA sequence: TGTGCCAGCAGTGAATGGCTCGCGGGGGGACAAGAGACCCAGTACTTC. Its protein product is CASSEWLAGGQETQYF. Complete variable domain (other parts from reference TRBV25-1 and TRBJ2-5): EADIYQTPRYLVIGTGKKITLECSQTMGHDKMYWYQQDPGMELHLIHYSYGVNSTEKGDLSSESTVSRIRTEHFPLTLESARPSHTSQYLCASSEWLAGGQETQYFGPGTRLLVL.

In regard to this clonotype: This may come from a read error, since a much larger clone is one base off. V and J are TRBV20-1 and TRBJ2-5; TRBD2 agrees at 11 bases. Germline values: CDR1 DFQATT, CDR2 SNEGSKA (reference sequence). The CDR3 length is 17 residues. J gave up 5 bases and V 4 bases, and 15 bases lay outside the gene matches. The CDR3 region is CSAISPRLAGGGETQYF. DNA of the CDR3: TGCAGTGCTATATCCCCCAGGCTAGCGGGAGGAGGGGAGACCCAGTACTTC.

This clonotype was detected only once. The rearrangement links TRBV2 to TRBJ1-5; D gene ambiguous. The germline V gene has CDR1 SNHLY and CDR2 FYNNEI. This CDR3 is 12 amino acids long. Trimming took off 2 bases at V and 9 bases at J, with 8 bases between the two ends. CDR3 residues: CASSERVGPQHF. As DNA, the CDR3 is TGTGCCAGCAGTGAAAGGGTAGGGCCCCAGCATTTT. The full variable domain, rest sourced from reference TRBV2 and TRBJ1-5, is EPEVTQTPSHQVTQMGQEVILRCVPISNHLYFYWYRQILGQKVEFLVSFYNNEISEKSEIFDDQFSVERPDGSNFTLKIRSTKLEDSAMYFCASSERVGPQHFGDGTRLSIL.

CDR3 nucleotides: TGTGCCAGCAGCCAAGGATATGGATCTGAAGCTTTCTTT. This translates into CASSQGYGSEAFF. The V and J genes are TRBV3-1 and TRBJ1-1; D uncertain. V shed 1 base and J shed 6 bases, with 9 bases lying between them. Germline CDR1 is LGHDT and CDR2 is YNNKEL (reference sequence). The CDR3 is 13 amino acids.

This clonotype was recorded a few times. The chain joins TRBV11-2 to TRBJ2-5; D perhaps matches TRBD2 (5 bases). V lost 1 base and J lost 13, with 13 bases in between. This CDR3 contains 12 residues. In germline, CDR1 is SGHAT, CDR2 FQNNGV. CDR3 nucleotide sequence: TGTGCCAGCAGCTTAGGAGCTGGACTTCTGTACTTC. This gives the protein CASSLGAGLLYF.

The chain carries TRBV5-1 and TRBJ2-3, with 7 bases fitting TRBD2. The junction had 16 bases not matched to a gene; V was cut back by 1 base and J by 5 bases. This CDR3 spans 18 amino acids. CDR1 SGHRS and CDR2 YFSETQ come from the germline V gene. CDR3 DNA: TGCGCCAGCAGCTTGATCGAGGGAGGGCCTCCCGTCGGAGATACGCAGTATTTT. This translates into CASSLIEGGPPVGDTQYF.

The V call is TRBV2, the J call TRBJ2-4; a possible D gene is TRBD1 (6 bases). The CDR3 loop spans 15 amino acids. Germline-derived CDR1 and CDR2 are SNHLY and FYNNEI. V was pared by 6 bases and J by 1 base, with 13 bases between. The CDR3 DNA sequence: TGTGCCAGCAGGCAACAGGGATTGGCCAAAAACATTCAGTACTTC. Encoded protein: CASRQQGLAKNIQYF.

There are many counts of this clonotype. CDR3 region: CSARQGRAPYEQYF. CDR3 nucleotides: TGCAGTGCAAGGCAGGGTCGAGCCCCCTACGAGCAGTACTTC. The chain has TRBV20-1 and TRBJ2-7; D might be TRBD1 (5 bases). V gave up 6 bases and J gave up 2 bases, with 17 bases separating them. In germline, CDR1 is DFQATT, CDR2 SNEGSKA (reference sequence). The CDR3 consists of 14 residues.

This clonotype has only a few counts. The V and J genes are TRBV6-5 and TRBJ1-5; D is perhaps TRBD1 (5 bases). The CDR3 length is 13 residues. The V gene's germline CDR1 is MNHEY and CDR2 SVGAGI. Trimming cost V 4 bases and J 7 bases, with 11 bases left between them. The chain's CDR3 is CASSWGQGQPQHF. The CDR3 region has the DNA TGTGCCAGCAGTTGGGGTCAGGGACAGCCCCAGCATTTT.

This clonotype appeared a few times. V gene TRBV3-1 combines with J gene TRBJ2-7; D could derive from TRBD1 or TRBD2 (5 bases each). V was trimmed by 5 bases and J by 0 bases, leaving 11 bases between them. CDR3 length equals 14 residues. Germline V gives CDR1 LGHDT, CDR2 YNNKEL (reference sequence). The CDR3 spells CASSTGGYSYEQYF. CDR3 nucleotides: TGTGCCAGCAGCACTGGGGGTTACTCCTACGAGCAGTACTTC.

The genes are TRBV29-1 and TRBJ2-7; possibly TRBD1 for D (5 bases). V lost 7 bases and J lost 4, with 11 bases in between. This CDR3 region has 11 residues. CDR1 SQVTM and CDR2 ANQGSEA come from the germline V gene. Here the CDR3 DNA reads TGCAGCGGAGACAGTGGATACGAGCAGTACTTC. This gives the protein CSGDSGYEQYF.

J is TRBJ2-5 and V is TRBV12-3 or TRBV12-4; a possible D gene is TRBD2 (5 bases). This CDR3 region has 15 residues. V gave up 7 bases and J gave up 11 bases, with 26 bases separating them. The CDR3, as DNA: TGTGCCAGCACCCCTGGAGACGCGCGGGTAAAAGAGCAGTACTTC. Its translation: CASTPGDARVKEQYF.

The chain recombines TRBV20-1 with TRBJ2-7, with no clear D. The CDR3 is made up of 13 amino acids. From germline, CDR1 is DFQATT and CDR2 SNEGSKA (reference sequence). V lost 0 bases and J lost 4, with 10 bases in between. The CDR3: CSARDKGNYEQYF. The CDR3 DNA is TGCAGTGCTAGAGATAAGGGTAATTACGAGCAGTACTTC.

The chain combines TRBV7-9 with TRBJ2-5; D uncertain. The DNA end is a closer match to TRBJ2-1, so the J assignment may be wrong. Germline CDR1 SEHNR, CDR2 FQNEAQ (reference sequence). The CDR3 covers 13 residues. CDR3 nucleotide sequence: TGTGCCAGCAAACCAGGAGTACAAGAGACCCAGTTCTTC. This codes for CASKPGVQETQFF.

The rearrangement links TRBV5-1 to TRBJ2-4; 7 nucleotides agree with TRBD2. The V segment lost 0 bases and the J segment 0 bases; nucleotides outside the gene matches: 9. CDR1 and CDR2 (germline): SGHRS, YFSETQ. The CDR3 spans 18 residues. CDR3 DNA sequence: TGCGCCAGCAGCTTGGCCCCCGGGACTAAATTAGCCAAAAACATTCAGTACTTC. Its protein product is CASSLAPGTKLAKNIQYF.

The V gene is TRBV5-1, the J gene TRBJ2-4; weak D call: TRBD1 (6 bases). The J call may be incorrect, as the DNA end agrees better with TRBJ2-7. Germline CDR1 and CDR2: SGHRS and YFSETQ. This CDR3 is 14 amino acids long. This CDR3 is CASSFRQDQGEQYF. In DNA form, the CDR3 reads TGCGCCAGCAGCTTCCGACAGGACCAGGGCGAGCAGTACTTC.

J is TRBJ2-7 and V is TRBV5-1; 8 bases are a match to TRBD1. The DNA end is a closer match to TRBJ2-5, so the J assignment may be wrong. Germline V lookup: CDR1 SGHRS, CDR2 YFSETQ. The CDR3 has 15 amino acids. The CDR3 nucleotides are TGCGCCAGCAGCATGCCGGGAACAGGGGGTAAGACCCAGTACTTC. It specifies CASSMPGTGGKTQYF.

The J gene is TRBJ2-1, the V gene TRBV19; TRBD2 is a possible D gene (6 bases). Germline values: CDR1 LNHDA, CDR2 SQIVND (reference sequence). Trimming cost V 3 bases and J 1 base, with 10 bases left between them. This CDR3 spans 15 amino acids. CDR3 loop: CASSISGGSYNEQFF. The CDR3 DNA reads TGTGCCAGTAGTATCTCCGGGGGTTCCTACAATGAGCAGTTCTTC.

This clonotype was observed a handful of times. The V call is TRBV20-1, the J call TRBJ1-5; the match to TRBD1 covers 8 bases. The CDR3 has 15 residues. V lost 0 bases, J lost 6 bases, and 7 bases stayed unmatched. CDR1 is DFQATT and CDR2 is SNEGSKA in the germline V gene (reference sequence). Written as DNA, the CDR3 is TGCAGTGCTAGAGATGTCCAGGGGGCACCTCAGCCCCAGCATTTT. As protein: CSARDVQGAPQPQHF.

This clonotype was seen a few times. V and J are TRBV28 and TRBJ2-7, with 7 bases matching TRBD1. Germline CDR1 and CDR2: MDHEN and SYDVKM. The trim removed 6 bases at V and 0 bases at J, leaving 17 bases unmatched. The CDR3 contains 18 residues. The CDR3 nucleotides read TGTGCCAGCAGGCCCTTGCCATACCGGGACAGATACTCCTACGAGCAGTACTTC. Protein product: CASRPLPYRDRYSYEQYF. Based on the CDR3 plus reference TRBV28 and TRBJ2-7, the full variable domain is DVKVTQSSRYLVKRTGEKVFLECVQDMDHENMFWYRQDPGLGLRLIYFSYDVKMKEKGDIPEGYSVSREKKERFSLILESASTNQTSMYLCASRPLPYRDRYSYEQYFGPGTRLTVT.